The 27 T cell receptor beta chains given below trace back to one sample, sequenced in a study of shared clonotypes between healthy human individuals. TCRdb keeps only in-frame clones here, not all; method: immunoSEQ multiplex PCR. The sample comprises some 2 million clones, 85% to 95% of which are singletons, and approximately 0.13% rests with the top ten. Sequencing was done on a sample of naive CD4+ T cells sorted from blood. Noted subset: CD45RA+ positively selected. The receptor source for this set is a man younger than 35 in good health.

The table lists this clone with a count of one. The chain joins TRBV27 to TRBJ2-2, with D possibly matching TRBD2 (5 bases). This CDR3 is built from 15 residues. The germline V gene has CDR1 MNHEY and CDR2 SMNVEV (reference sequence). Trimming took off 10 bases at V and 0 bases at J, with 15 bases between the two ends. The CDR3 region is CATFGLKSNTGELFF. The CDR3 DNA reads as TGTGCCACCTTCGGACTGAAGTCGAACACCGGGGAGCTGTTTTTT.

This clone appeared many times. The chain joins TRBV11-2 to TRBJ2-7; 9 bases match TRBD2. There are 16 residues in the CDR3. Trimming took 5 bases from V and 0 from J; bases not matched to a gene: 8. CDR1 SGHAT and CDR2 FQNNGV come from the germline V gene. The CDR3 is CASSPVAGVSSYEQYF. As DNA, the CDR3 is TGTGCCAGCAGCCCGGTAGCGGGAGTAAGCTCCTACGAGCAGTACTTC.

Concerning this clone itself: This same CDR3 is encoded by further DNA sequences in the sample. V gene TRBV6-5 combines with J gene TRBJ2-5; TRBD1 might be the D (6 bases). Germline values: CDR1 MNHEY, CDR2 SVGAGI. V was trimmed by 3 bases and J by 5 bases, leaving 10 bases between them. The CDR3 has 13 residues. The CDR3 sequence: CASSYTGRETQYF. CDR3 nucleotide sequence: TGTGCCAGCAGTTATACAGGGCGGGAGACCCAGTACTTC.

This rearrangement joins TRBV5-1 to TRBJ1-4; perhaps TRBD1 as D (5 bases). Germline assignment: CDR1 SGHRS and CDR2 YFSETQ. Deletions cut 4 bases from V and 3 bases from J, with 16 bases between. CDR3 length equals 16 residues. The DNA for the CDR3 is TGCGCCAGCAGCCTCACCAGGGCCTCGCCTAATGAAAAACTGTTTTTT. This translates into CASSLTRASPNEKLFF.

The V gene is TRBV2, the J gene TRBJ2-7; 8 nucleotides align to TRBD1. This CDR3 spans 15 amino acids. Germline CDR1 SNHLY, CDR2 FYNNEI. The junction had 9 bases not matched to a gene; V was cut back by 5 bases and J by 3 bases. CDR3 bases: TGTGCCAGCAGTTATGGACAGGGAGGAAACTACGAGCAGTACTTC. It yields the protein CASSYGQGGNYEQYF.

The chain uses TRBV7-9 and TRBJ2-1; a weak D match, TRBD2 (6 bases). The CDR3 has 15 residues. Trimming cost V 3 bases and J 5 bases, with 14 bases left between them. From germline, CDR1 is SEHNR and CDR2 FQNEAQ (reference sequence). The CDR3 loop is CASSFYRGSNNEQFF. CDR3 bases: TGTGCCAGCAGCTTTTACCGGGGGTCGAACAATGAGCAGTTCTTC.

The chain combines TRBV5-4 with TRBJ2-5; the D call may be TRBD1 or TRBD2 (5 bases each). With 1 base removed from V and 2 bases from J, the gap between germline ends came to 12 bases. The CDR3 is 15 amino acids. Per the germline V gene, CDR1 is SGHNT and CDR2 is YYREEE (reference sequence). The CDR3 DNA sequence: TGTGCCAGCAGCTTGACCACCGGGACGCAAGAGACCCAGTACTTC. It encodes CASSLTTGTQETQYF.

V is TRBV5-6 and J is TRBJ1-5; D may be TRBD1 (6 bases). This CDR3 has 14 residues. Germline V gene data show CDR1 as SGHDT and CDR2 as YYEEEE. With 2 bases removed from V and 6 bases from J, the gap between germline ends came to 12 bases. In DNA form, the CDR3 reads TGTGCCAGCAGCTTCTGGGGGCCCTCTCAGCCCCAGCATTTT. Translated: CASSFWGPSQPQHF.

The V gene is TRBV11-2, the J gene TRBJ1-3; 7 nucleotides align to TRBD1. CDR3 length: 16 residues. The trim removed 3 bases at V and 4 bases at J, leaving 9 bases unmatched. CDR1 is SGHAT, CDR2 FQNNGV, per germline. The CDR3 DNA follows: TGTGCCAGCAGCTTGGATTACAGGGGTTCCGGAAACACCATATATTTT. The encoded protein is CASSLDYRGSGNTIYF.

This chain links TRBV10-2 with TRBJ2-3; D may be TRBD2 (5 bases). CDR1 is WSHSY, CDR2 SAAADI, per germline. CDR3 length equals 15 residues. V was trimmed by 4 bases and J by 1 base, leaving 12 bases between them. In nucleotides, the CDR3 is TGCGCCAGCAGTGTTTCGGGAACTCGCACAGATACGCAGTATTTT. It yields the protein CASSVSGTRTDTQYF.

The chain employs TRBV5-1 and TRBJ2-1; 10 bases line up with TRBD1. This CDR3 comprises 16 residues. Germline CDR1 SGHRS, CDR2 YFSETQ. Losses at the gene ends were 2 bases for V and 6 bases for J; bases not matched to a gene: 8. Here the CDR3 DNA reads TGCGCCAGCAGCTTCAAAGGACAGGGGGATGGCAATGAGCAGTTCTTC. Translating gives CASSFKGQGDGNEQFF. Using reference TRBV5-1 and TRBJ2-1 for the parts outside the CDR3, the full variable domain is KAGVTQTPRYLIKTRGQQVTLSCSPISGHRSVSWYQQTPGQGLQFLFEYFSETQRNKGNFPGRFSGRQFSNSRSEMNVSTLELGDSALYLCASSFKGQGDGNEQFFGPGTRLTVL.

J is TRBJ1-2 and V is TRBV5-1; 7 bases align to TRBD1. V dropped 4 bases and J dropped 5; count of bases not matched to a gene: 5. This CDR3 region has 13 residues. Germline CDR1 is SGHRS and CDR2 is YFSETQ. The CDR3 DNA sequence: TGCGCCAGCAGCCCGGACAGGCTTTATGGCTACACCTTC. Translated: CASSPDRLYGYTF. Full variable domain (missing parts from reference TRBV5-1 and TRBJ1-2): KAGVTQTPRYLIKTRGQQVTLSCSPISGHRSVSWYQQTPGQGLQFLFEYFSETQRNKGNFPGRFSGRQFSNSRSEMNVSTLELGDSALYLCASSPDRLYGYTFGSGTRLTVV.

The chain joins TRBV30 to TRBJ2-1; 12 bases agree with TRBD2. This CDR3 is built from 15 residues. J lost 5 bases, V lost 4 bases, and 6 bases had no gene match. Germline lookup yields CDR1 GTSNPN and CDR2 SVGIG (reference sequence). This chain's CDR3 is CAWIPGLAGNNEQFF. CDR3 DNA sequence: TGTGCCTGGATCCCTGGACTAGCGGGGAACAATGAGCAGTTCTTC.

CDR3 sequence: CASSLPGYGYGYTF. The CDR3 bases are TGTGCCAGCAGCTTACCCGGGTACGGCTATGGCTACACCTTC. This chain joins TRBV7-9 and TRBJ1-2, with D uncertain. Between the trimmed V and J ends, which lost 2 bases and 4 bases, there was a span of 11 bases. CDR1 and CDR2 from the germline V gene are SEHNR and FQNEAQ (reference sequence). The CDR3 has 14 amino acids.

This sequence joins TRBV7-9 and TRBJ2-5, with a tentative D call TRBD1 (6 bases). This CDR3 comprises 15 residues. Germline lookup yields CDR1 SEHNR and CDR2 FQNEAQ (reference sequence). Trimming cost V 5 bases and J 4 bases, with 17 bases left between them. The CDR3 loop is CASSRDTGFTETQYF. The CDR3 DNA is TGTGCCAGCAGCCGGGACACAGGGTTTACAGAGACCCAGTACTTC.

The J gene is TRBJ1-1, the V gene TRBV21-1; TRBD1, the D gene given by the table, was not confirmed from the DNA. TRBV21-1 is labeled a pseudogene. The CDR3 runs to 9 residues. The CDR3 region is CASSKLGAF. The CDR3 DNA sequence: TGTGCCAGCAGCAAACTGGGCGCCTTT.

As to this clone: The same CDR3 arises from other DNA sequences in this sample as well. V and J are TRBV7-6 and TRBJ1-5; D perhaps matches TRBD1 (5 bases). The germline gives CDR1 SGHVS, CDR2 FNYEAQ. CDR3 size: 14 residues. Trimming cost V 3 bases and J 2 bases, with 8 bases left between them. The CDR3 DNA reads TGTGCCAGCAGCTTGGGAGGGGGCAATCAGCCCCAGCATTTT. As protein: CASSLGGGNQPQHF.

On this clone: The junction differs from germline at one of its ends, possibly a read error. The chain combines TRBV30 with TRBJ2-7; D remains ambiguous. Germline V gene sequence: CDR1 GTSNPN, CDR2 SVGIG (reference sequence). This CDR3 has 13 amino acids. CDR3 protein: CAWNLGLIGEQYF. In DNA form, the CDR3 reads TGCGCCTGGAATCTAGGCTTGATTGGCGAGCAGTACTTC.

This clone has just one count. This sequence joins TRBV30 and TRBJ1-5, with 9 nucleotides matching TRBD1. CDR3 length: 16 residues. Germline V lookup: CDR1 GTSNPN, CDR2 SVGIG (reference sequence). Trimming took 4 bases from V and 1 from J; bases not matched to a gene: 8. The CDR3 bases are TGTGCCTGGAAGACCGGGACAGGGTTAAGCAATCAGCCCCAGCATTTT. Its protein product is CAWKTGTGLSNQPQHF.

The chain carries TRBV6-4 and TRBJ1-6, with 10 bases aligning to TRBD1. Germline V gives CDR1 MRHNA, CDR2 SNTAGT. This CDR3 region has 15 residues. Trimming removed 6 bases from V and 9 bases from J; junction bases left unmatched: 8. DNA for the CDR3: TGTGCCAGCAGCGTCTCGGGACAGGGGTCTTCACCCCTCCACTTT. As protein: CASSVSGQGSSPLHF.

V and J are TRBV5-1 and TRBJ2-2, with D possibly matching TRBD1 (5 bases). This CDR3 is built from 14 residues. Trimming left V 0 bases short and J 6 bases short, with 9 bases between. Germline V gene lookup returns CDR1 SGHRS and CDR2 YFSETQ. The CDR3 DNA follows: TGCGCCAGCAGCTTGGACCCAGGGTCCGGGGAGCTGTTTTTT. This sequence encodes CASSLDPGSGELFF.

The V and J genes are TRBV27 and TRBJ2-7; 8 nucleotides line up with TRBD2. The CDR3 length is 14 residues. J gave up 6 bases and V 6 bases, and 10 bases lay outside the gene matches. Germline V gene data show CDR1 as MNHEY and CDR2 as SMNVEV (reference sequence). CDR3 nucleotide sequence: TGTGCCAGCAGATTGGCGGGAGGAGGGGTCGAGCAGTACTTC. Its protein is CASRLAGGGVEQYF.

The DNA for the CDR3 is TGCGCCAGCAGCCATCCCGGACAGGGGGCTAACTATGGCTACACCTTC. Translation: CASSHPGQGANYGYTF. The chain carries TRBV4-1 and TRBJ1-2; 10 bases map to TRBD1. There are 16 residues in the CDR3. Germline CDR1 and CDR2: MGHRA and YSYEKL. J lost 0 bases, V lost 3 bases, and 4 bases had no gene match.

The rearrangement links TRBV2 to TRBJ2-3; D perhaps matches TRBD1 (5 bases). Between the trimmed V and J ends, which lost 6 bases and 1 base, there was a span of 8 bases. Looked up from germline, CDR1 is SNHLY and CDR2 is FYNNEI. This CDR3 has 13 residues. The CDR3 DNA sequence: TGTGCCAGCAGCCAACAGGGCACAGATACGCAGTATTTT. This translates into CASSQQGTDTQYF.

DNA of the CDR3: TGTGCCAGCAGTGAACAGTCCGGGACGGAGCAGTTCTTC. Amino acid sequence: CASSEQSGTEQFF. The gene calls are TRBV2 and TRBJ2-1, with D perhaps being TRBD1 or TRBD2 (5 bases each). V was trimmed by 2 bases and J by 10 bases, leaving 12 bases between them. In germline, CDR1 is SNHLY, CDR2 FYNNEI. This CDR3 region has 13 residues.

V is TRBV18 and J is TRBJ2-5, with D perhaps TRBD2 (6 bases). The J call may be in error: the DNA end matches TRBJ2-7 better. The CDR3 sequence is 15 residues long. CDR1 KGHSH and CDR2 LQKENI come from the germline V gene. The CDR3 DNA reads TGTGCCAGCTCACCACCGTCTATAGGAGGGTACGAGCAGTACTTC. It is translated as CASSPPSIGGYEQYF.

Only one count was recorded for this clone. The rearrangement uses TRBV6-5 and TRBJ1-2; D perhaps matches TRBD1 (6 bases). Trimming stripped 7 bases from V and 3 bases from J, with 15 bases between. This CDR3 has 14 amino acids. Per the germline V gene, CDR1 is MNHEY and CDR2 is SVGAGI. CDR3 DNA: TGTGCCAGCATCCACTGGGGGGCTGACTATGGCTACACCTTC. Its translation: CASIHWGADYGYTF.